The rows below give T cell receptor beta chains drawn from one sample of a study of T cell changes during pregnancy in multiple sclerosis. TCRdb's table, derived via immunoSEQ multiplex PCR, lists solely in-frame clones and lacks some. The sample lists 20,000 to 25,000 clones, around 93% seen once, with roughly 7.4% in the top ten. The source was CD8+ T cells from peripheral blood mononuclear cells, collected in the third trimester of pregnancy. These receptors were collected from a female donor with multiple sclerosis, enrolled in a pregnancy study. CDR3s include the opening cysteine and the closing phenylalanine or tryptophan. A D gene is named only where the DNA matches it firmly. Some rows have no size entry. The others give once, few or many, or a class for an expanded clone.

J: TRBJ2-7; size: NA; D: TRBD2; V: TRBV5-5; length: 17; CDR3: CASSFGLAGVFPYEQYF; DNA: TGTGCCAGCAGCTTCGGGCTAGCGGGAGTCTTCCCCTACGAGCAGTACTTC
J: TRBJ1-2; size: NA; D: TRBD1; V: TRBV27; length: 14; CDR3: CASSVTGVESGYTF; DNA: TGTGCCAGCTCTGTGACAGGGGTTGAAAGTGGCTACACCTTC
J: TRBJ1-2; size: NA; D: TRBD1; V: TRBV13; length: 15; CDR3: CASSTTGKSLYGYTF; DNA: TGTGCCAGCAGCACGACAGGGAAGTCCCTCTATGGCTACACCTTC
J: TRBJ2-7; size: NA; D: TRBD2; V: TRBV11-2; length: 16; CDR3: CASSLDGWTSGSEQYF; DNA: TGTGCCAGCAGCTTAGATGGGTGGACTAGCGGGAGCGAGCAGTACTTC
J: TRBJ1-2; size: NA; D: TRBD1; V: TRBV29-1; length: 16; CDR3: CSVDGTGGRRAYGYTF; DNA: TGCAGCGTTGATGGGACAGGGGGCAGGAGGGCCTATGGCTACACCTTC
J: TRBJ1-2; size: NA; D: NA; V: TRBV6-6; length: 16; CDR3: CASSYGWSGDNYGYTF; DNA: TGTGCCAGCAGTTACGGTTGGTCGGGGGACAACTATGGCTACACCTTC
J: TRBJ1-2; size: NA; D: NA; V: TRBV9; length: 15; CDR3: CASSLGQLGNYGYTF; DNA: TGTGCCAGCAGCCTTGGACAGCTAGGAAACTATGGCTACACCTTC
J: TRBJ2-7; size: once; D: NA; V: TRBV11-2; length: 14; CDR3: CASSQHQESYEQYF; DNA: TGTGCCAGCAGCCAACACCAGGAATCCTACGAGCAGTACTTC
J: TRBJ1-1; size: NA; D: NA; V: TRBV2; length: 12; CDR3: CASSETGSQPFF; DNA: TGTGCCAGCAGTGAGACCGGGAGTCAACCTTTCTTT
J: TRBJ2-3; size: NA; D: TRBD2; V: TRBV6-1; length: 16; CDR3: CASSEQWGGSTDTQYF; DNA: TGTGCCAGCAGTGAACAGTGGGGGGGGAGCACAGATACGCAGTATTTT
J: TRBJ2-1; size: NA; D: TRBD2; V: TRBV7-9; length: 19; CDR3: CASSSGLAGGPGYYNEQFF; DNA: TGTGCCAGCAGCTCGGGACTAGCGGGAGGGCCCGGATACTACAATGAGCAGTTCTTC
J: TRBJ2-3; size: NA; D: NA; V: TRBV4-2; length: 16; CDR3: CASSQELGGGTDTQYF; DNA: TGTGCCAGCAGCCAAGAGTTAGGAGGGGGCACAGATACGCAGTATTTT
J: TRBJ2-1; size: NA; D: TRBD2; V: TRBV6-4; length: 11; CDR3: CASSGGGRQFF; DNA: TGTGCCAGCAGTGGGGGGGGTAGGCAGTTCTTC
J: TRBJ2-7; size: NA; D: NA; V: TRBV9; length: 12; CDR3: CASSLPGKEQYF; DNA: TGTGCCAGCAGCCTCCCAGGGAAGGAGCAGTACTTC
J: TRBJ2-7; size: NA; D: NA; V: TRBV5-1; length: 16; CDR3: CASSLGRQGGSYEQYF; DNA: TGCGCCAGCAGCTTGGGTCGGCAGGGAGGCTCCTACGAGCAGTACTTC
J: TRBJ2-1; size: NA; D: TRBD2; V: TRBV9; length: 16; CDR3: CASSVAREDSYNEQFF; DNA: TGTGCCAGCAGCGTAGCTCGGGAGGATTCCTACAATGAGCAGTTCTTC
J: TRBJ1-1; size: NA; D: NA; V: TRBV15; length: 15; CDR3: CATSRKSEWNTEAFF; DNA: TGTGCCACCAGCAGGAAATCCGAGTGGAACACTGAAGCTTTCTTT
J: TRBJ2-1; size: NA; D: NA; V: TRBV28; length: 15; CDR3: CASSLRGSLGNEQFF; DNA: TGTGCCAGCAGTTTACGTGGGAGCCTTGGCAATGAGCAGTTCTTC
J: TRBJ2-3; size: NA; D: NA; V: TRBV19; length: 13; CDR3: CASSISDTDTQYF; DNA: TGTGCCAGTAGTATTAGCGACACAGATACGCAGTATTTT
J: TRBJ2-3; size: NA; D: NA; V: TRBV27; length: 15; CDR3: CASSFEVASTDTQYF; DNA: TGTGCCAGCAGTTTTGAGGTAGCTAGCACAGATACGCAGTATTTT
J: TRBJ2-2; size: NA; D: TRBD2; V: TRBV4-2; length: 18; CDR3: CASSTRTVAGGNTGELFF; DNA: TGTGCCAGCAGCACTCGAACCGTAGCGGGGGGGAACACCGGGGAGCTGTTTTTT
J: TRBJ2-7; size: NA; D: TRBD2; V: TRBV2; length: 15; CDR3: CASSEGSAGPYEQYF; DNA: TGTGCCAGCAGTGAAGGGTCAGCGGGACCCTACGAGCAGTACTTC
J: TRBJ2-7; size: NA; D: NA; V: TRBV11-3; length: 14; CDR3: CASSLGSGTYEQYF; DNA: TGTGCCAGCAGCTTAGGGTCGGGAACCTACGAGCAGTACTTC
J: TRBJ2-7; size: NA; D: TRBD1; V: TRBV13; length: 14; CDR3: CASSLRQGINEQYF; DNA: TGTGCCAGCAGCTTACGACAGGGAATCAACGAGCAGTACTTC
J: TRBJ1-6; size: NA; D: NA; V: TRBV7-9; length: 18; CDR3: CASSLVSDWSSYNSPLHF; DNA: TGTGCCAGCAGCTTAGTTTCTGACTGGAGCTCCTATAATTCACCCCTCCACTTT
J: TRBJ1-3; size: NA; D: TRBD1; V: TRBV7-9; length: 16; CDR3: CAILPTTGLSGNTIYF; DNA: TGTGCCATCTTACCGACGACAGGGTTATCTGGAAACACCATATATTTT
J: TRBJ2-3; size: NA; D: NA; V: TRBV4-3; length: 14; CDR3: CASSQDLRTDTQYF; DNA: TGCGCCAGCAGCCAAGATCTCCGCACAGATACGCAGTATTTT
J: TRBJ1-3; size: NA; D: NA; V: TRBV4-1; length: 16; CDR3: CASSQDPPTAGNTIYF; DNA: TGCGCCAGCAGCCAAGACCCTCCGACAGCTGGAAACACCATATATTTT